One sample yielded the 9 T cell receptor beta chains listed below, sequenced in a study of breast tumors, draining lymph nodes, adjacent tissues. Axillary draining lymph nodes of breast cancer patients supplied the node samples. A single record per CDR3 protein comes from TCRdb applying MiXCR to the multiplex PCR reads. The table lists over 100,000 distinct CDR3 sequences, 20% to 25% of them singletons. Sequenced material: axillary lymph node tissue. The source is a female donor with breast cancer. Some clones in this sample may be carry-over from other donors' samples.

Many counts were recorded for this clonotype. This rearrangement joins TRBV6-6 to TRBJ2-7; 9 bases agree with TRBD1. CDR1 is MNHNY, CDR2 SVGAGI, per germline (reference sequence). This CDR3 spans 14 amino acids. J gave up 5 bases and V 7 bases, and 9 bases lay outside the gene matches. The CDR3 nucleotides are TGTGCCAGCACCTCCGGGACAGGGTTCAACGAGCAGTACTTC. Translating gives CASTSGTGFNEQYF.

This clonotype occurred many times. V usage is TRBV12-5 and J usage is TRBJ2-5; TRBD1 matches 9 bases. The CDR3 spans 16 residues. Germline V gene data show CDR1 as LGHNT and CDR2 as FRNRAP. V shed 0 bases, J shed 5 bases, and the junction held 7 bases outside the gene matches. CDR3 nucleotide sequence: TGTGCTAGTGGTTTGGTTAGGCCACAGGGGGCGGAGACCCAGTACTTC. This translates into CASGLVRPQGAETQYF.

This clonotype showed up many times. This chain connects TRBV7-2 to TRBJ2-1; 8 bases are shared with TRBD2. V trimming: 5 bases; J trimming: 8 bases; junction bases outside the gene matches: 14. Germline V lookup: CDR1 SGHTA, CDR2 FQGNSA. This CDR3 is 16 amino acids long. The CDR3 DNA reads TGTGCCAGCAGCCTGATTAAGAGCGGGAGTTTGGATGAGCAGTTCTTC. This gives the protein CASSLIKSGSLDEQFF.

In its sample, this clonotype was seen many times. The rearrangement links TRBV29-1 to TRBJ2-2; 7 nucleotides match TRBD1. V dropped 6 bases and J dropped 5; count of bases not matched to a gene: 9. Looked up from germline, CDR1 is SQVTM and CDR2 is ANQGSEA. The CDR3 totals 14 residues. Here the CDR3 reads CSVSRQGWTGELFF. CDR3 sequence (DNA): TGCAGCGTCTCCAGACAGGGATGGACCGGGGAGCTGTTTTTT.

As concerns this clonotype: This sequence may be a read error, since a much larger clone differs from it by one base. The missing conserved phenylalanine or tryptophan at the end of this CDR3 makes a read error likely. The chain uses TRBV5-5 and TRBJ2-3, with 7 nucleotides matching TRBD1. The CDR3 has 13 amino acids. From germline, CDR1 is SGHKS and CDR2 YYEKEE (reference sequence). The trim removed 1 base at V and 4 bases at J, leaving 0 bases unmatched. This chain's CDR3 is CASSLQGADTQYS. The CDR3 bases are TGTGCCAGCAGCTTGCAGGGGGCAGATACGCAGTATTCT.

About this clonotype itself: A much larger clone lies one base from this, so it may be a read error. In this CDR3 the conserved last residue, phenylalanine or tryptophan, is missing, so a read error is likely. The genes are TRBV20-1 and TRBJ2-5; D possibly corresponds to TRBD2 (6 bases). The germline V gene encodes CDR1 DFQATT and CDR2 SNEGSKA (reference sequence). This CDR3 has 12 residues. The V end was cut by 3 bases, the J end by 5 bases, with 10 bases between. The CDR3 region has the DNA TGCAGTGCTAGTGGAGGGCGGGAGACCCAGTACCTC. It encodes CSASGGRETQYL.

This clonotype occurred many times. The J gene is TRBJ2-7, the V gene TRBV3-1, with D perhaps matching TRBD1 or TRBD2 (6 bases each). V lost 4 bases and J 3 bases, leaving 10 bases between the germline ends. Germline CDR1 is LGHDT and CDR2 is YNNKEL (reference sequence). This CDR3 region has 13 residues. CDR3 loop: CASSPKGGYEQYF. Here the CDR3 DNA reads TGTGCCAGCAGCCCGAAGGGGGGCTACGAGCAGTACTTC.

The V gene is TRBV3-1, the J gene TRBJ2-5; D not resolved. The CDR3 totals 13 residues. Germline loops: CDR1 LGHDT, CDR2 YNNKEL (reference sequence). Trimming removed 1 base at V and 6 bases at J, with 9 bases between. The CDR3 coding sequence is TGTGCCAGCAGCCAAGCCCTAGTGAAGACCCAGTACTTC. As protein: CASSQALVKTQYF.

This clonotype has more than one count but fewer than ten. The V gene is TRBV27, the J gene TRBJ2-7; TRBD2 matches 9 bases. CDR1 MNHEY and CDR2 SMNVEV come from the germline V gene (reference sequence). Germline trimming cut 6 bases from V and 7 bases from J; bases unmatched to any gene: 13. There are 15 residues in the CDR3. The CDR3 bases are TGTGCCAGCAGGCCCGGGGGCGGGGGGGGCAGGGAGCAGTACTTC. Protein product: CASRPGGGGGREQYF.